Listed here are 23 T cell receptor beta chains from one sample, sequenced in a study of T cell changes during pregnancy in multiple sclerosis. Measured with immunoSEQ multiplex PCR; TCRdb has only the in-frame clones, and not every one. This sample yields approximately 49,000 clones, of which roughly 92% are seen a single time; 0.91% belongs to the top ten. The specimen was CD4+ T cells from peripheral blood mononuclear cells, collected in the second trimester of pregnancy. Receptor source: a female donor in good health, enrolled as a control in a pregnancy study.

V and J are TRBV5-1 and TRBJ2-5, with D perhaps matching TRBD1 (5 bases). The DNA end favors TRBJ2-7, so the J call may be wrong. Germline V gene data show CDR1 as SGHRS and CDR2 as YFSETQ. The CDR3 totals 14 residues. CDR3 sequence: CASSLEDTAYEQYF. The CDR3 DNA sequence: TGCGCCAGCAGCTTGGAGGACACCGCCTACGAGCAGTACTTC.

V usage is TRBV5-8 and J usage is TRBJ1-5; weak D call: TRBD1 (5 bases). The germline V and J ends were trimmed by 6 bases and 11 bases, with 24 bases remaining between them. CDR1 SGHTS and CDR2 YDEGEE come from the germline V gene. The CDR3 totals 15 residues. The CDR3 sequence is CASTQPGSFGGAQHF. The CDR3 DNA reads TGTGCCAGCACCCAGCCCGGGTCCTTCGGAGGGGCCCAGCATTTT.

The V call is TRBV28, the J call TRBJ2-5; D call uncertain. The CDR3 has 12 residues. Looked up from germline, CDR1 is MDHEN and CDR2 is SYDVKM. The V end was cut by 6 bases, the J end by 4 bases, with 9 bases between. In DNA, the CDR3 is TGTGCCAGCAGCCCTCCCCGAGAGACCCAGTACTTC. It codes for CASSPPRETQYF. Full variable domain (remainder filled in from reference TRBV28 and TRBJ2-5): DVKVTQSSRYLVKRTGEKVFLECVQDMDHENMFWYRQDPGLGLRLIYFSYDVKMKEKGDIPEGYSVSREKKERFSLILESASTNQTSMYLCASSPPRETQYFGPGTRLLVL.

The rearrangement joins TRBV18 to TRBJ1-1, with 7 bases that match TRBD1. The CDR3 sequence is 14 residues long. The germline V gene encodes CDR1 KGHSH and CDR2 LQKENI. The ends lost 4 bases at V and 2 bases at J; junction bases unmatched: 4. CDR3 DNA sequence: TGTGCCAGCTCACGACAGGGCCACAACACTGAAGCTTTCTTT. Translation: CASSRQGHNTEAFF.

V gene TRBV21-1 combines with J gene TRBJ2-2; the table assigns TRBD1, which was not confirmed against the DNA. TRBV21-1 is termed a pseudogene. This CDR3 has 16 amino acids. The CDR3 region has the DNA TGTGCCAGCAGCAAAACCAGGGACAGGGGTACCGGGGAGCTGTTTTTT. It encodes CASSKTRDRGTGELFF.

This clone was seen more than once but under ten times. The chain combines TRBV19 with TRBJ2-7; 8 positions agree with TRBD1. The V gene's germline CDR1 is LNHDA and CDR2 SQIVND (reference sequence). The junction had 8 bases not matched to a gene; V was cut back by 1 base and J by 3 bases. This CDR3 contains 16 residues. The CDR3 spells CASSIVYGQGGYEQYF. CDR3 sequence (DNA): TGTGCCAGTAGTATAGTCTACGGACAGGGCGGCTACGAGCAGTACTTC.

This clone rates as medium-sized. The identical CDR3 is also encoded by other nucleotide sequences in the sample. The rearrangement joins TRBV7-2 to TRBJ1-5; D is undetermined. The CDR3 covers 13 residues. The V and J ends lost 1 base and 3 bases respectively, with 4 bases between them. Germline V gene data show CDR1 as SGHTA and CDR2 as FQGNSA. The DNA for the CDR3 is TGTGCCAGCAGCTTAGGTCTCAATCAGCCCCAGCATTTT. It translates to CASSLGLNQPQHF.

The chain is built from TRBV5-5 and TRBJ1-4, with D tentatively TRBD1 (5 bases). This CDR3 contains 16 residues. V was trimmed by 3 bases and J by 1 base, leaving 13 bases between them. The germline CDR1 and CDR2 sequences are SGHKS and YYEKEE (reference sequence). The CDR3, as DNA: TGTGCCAGCAGCTCAAGGAGCGGGGGAACTAATGAAAAACTGTTTTTT. Encoded protein: CASSSRSGGTNEKLFF. The full variable domain, with the rest looked up from reference TRBV5-5 and TRBJ1-4, is DAGVTQSPTHLIKTRGQQVTLRCSPISGHKSVSWYQQVLGQGPQFIFQYYEKEERGRGNFPDRFSARQFPNYSSELNVNALLLGDSALYLCASSSRSGGTNEKLFFGSGTQLSVL.

Only one count was recorded for this clone. This rearrangement joins TRBV4-1 to TRBJ2-7, with 9 nucleotides matching TRBD2. V trimming: 0 bases; J trimming: 6 bases; junction bases outside the gene matches: 6. Germline CDR1 reads MGHRA; CDR2 reads YSYEKL. The CDR3 is 15 amino acids. The DNA of the CDR3 is TGCGCCAGCAGCCAAGAAATAGCGGGAGCTTTCGAGCAGTACTTC. Translation gives CASSQEIAGAFEQYF.

The rearrangement uses TRBV29-1 and TRBJ2-3, with 8 bases that match TRBD2. CDR1 is SQVTM and CDR2 is ANQGSEA in the germline V gene. The length of the CDR3 is 15 residues. V lost 6 bases and J lost 1; bases outside the gene matches: 9. The CDR3 reads CSVSSGSGGTDTQYF. In nucleotides, the CDR3 is TGCAGCGTGTCGAGCGGGAGCGGGGGCACAGATACGCAGTATTTT.

The rearrangement links TRBV9 to TRBJ1-1; tentatively, D is TRBD1 (5 bases). Trimming stripped 0 bases from V and 5 bases from J, with 17 bases between. The germline CDR1 and CDR2 sequences are SGDLS and YYNGEE. The CDR3 length is 16 residues. The CDR3 coding sequence is TGTGCCAGCAGCGTAGATTGGGCTGGGGGGGTAACTGAAGCTTTCTTT. It codes for CASSVDWAGGVTEAFF.

This chain uses TRBV7-9 with TRBJ2-5; 8 nucleotides match TRBD2. This CDR3 is 16 amino acids long. Germline lookup yields CDR1 SEHNR and CDR2 FQNEAQ (reference sequence). The junction had 11 bases not matched to a gene; V was cut back by 3 bases and J by 5 bases. The CDR3 spells CASSFGGTRGGETQYF. CDR3 coding DNA: TGTGCCAGCAGCTTTGGGGGGACTAGGGGTGGCGAGACCCAGTACTTC.

The chain recombines TRBV5-1 with TRBJ2-5; D remains ambiguous. Per the germline V gene, CDR1 is SGHRS and CDR2 is YFSETQ. V gave up 5 bases and J gave up 1 base, with 6 bases separating them. The CDR3 is 12 residues long. The CDR3 reads CASRLSQETQYF. DNA of the CDR3: TGCGCCAGCAGGCTCAGCCAAGAGACCCAGTACTTC.

This clone was counted only a few times. V gene TRBV6-5 combines with J gene TRBJ1-1; D remains unclear. V dropped 0 bases and J dropped 7 bases, with 6 bases sitting between them. Germline V gives CDR1 MNHEY, CDR2 SVGAGI. The CDR3 has 12 residues. CDR3 in amino acids: CASSYSRGEAFF. In DNA form, the CDR3 reads TGTGCCAGCAGTTACTCGAGAGGTGAAGCTTTCTTT.

The rearrangement uses TRBV18 and TRBJ1-5, with D hard to call. CDR3 length: 11 residues. Germline loops: CDR1 KGHSH, CDR2 LQKENI. Trimming shortened V by 6 bases and J by 5 bases, and 5 bases separated the two germline ends. CDR3 protein: CASSFDQPQHF. CDR3 DNA sequence: TGTGCCAGCTCGTTCGATCAGCCCCAGCATTTT.

This rearrangement joins TRBV6-5 to TRBJ2-5, with D hard to call. CDR3 length equals 12 residues. The germline CDR1 and CDR2 sequences are MNHEY and SVGAGI. V was clipped by 8 bases and J by 5 bases, with 12 bases between them. The CDR3 loop is CASRVGEETQYF. The CDR3, as DNA: TGTGCCAGCCGAGTTGGAGAGGAGACCCAGTACTTC.

The chain joins TRBV7-6 to TRBJ1-3; D uncertain. Trimming took off 1 base at V and 0 bases at J, with 10 bases between the two ends. The CDR3 contains 16 residues. Germline-derived CDR1 and CDR2 are SGHVS and FNYEAQ. The CDR3 bases are TGTGCCAGCAGCTTAGAGGCCACAGACTCTGGAAACACCATATATTTT. Amino acid sequence: CASSLEATDSGNTIYF.

The V and J genes are TRBV6-1 and TRBJ2-1, with a tentative D call TRBD1 (5 bases). V gave up 11 bases and J gave up 4 bases, with 18 bases separating them. Germline CDR1 MNHNS, CDR2 SASEGT. The CDR3 totals 14 residues. Written as DNA, the CDR3 is TGTGCCTCCCAGACACAGGTGGGGTACAATGAGCAGTTCTTC. Translation: CASQTQVGYNEQFF.

The chain uses TRBV29-1 and TRBJ1-4; 7 nucleotides match TRBD1. Germline CDR1 SQVTM, CDR2 ANQGSEA. V lost 6 bases, J lost 3 bases, and 4 bases stayed unmatched. The length of the CDR3 is 13 residues. The CDR3 coding sequence is TGCAGCGTCAGGGGGGAGGCTAATGAAAAACTGTTTTTT. Protein: CSVRGEANEKLFF. Using reference TRBV29-1 and TRBJ1-4 for the parts outside the CDR3, the full variable domain is SAVISQKPSRDICQRGTSLTIQCQVDSQVTMMFWYRQQPGQSLTLIATANQGSEATYESGFVIDKFPISRPNLTFSTLTVSNMSPEDSSIYLCSVRGEANEKLFFGSGTQLSVL.

J is TRBJ2-1 and V is TRBV7-3; 14 bases fit TRBD2. The CDR3 is 20 amino acids. The J segment lost 3 bases and the V segment lost 4 bases, leaving 14 bases of the junction unmatched. Germline lookup yields CDR1 SGHTA and CDR2 FQGTGA. The CDR3 coding sequence is TGTGCCAGCAGCTCCTCCGCCCGGGGACTAGCGGGAGCTGGCTACAATGAGCAGTTCTTC. It specifies CASSSSARGLAGAGYNEQFF.

This chain connects TRBV28 to TRBJ2-3; 7 positions match TRBD1. The germline gives CDR1 MDHEN, CDR2 SYDVKM. The CDR3 totals 15 residues. The ends lost 5 bases at V and 3 bases at J; junction bases unmatched: 8. As DNA, the CDR3 is TGTGCCAGCAGTCTCCGGGACAGATCGACAGATACGCAGTATTTT. As protein: CASSLRDRSTDTQYF.

V and J are TRBV7-2 and TRBJ2-5; no definite D call. The CDR3 has 13 amino acids. In germline, CDR1 is SGHTA, CDR2 FQGNSA. The V and J ends lost 5 bases and 2 bases respectively, with 9 bases between them. The CDR3 DNA reads as TGTGCCAGCAGCGAATTCGGTCAAGAGACCCAGTACTTC. Translated: CASSEFGQETQYF.

The chain couples TRBV21-1 to TRBJ2-1; TRBD2, the D gene given by the table, was not confirmed from the DNA. TRBV21-1 is an annotated pseudogene. The CDR3 sequence is 16 residues long. The CDR3 is CASSKARLEGYNEQFF. The CDR3 DNA reads as TGTGCCAGCAGCAAAGCGCGGTTGGAGGGTTACAATGAGCAGTTCTTC.